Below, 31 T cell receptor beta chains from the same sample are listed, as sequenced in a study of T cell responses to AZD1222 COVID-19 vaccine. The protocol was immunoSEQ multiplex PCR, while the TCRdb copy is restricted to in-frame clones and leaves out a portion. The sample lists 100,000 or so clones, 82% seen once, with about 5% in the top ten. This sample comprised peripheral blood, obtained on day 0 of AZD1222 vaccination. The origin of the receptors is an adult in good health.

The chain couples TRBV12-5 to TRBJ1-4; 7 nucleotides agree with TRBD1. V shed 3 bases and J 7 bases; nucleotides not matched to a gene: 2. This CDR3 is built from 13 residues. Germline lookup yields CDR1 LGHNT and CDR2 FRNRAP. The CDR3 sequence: CASGFSGGEKLFF. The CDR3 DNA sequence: TGTGCTAGTGGTTTTTCAGGGGGTGAAAAACTGTTTTTT.

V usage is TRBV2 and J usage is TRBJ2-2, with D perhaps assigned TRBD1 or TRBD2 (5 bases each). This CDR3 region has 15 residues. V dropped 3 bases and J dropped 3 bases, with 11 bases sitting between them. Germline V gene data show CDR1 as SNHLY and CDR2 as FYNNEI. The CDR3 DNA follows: TGTGCCAGCAGTGAGGACGGGACCTACACCGGGGAGCTGTTTTTT. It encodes CASSEDGTYTGELFF.

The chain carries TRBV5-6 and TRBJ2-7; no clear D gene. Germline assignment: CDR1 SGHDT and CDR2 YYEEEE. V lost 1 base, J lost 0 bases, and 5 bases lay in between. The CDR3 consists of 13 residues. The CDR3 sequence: CASSLFDSYEQYF. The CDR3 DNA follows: TGTGCCAGCAGCTTGTTTGACTCCTACGAGCAGTACTTC.

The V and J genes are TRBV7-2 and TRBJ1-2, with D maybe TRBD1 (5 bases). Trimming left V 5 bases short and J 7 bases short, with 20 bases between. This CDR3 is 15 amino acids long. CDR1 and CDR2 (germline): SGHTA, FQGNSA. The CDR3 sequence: CASSRIRVGGAGYTF. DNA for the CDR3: TGTGCCAGCAGCCGCATCAGGGTAGGAGGGGCTGGCTACACCTTC.

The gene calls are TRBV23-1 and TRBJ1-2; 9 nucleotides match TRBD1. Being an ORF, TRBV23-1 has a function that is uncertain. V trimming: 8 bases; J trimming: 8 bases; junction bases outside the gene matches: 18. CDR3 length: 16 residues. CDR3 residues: CASGLDRGKWSEGYTF. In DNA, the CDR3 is TGCGCCAGCGGCCTAGACAGGGGGAAATGGTCCGAAGGCTACACCTTC.

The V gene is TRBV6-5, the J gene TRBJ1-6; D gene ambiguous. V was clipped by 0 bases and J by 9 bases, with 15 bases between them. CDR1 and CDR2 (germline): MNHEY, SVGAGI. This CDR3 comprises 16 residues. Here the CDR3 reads CASSYSRVIRASPLHF. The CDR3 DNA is TGTGCCAGCAGTTACTCGAGAGTGATTAGGGCTTCACCCCTCCACTTT.

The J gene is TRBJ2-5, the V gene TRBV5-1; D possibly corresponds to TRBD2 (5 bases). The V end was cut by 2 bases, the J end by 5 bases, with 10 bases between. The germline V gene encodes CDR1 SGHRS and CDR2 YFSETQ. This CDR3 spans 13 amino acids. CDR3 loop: CASSFEGVETQYF. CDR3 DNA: TGCGCCAGCAGCTTCGAGGGAGTGGAGACCCAGTACTTC.

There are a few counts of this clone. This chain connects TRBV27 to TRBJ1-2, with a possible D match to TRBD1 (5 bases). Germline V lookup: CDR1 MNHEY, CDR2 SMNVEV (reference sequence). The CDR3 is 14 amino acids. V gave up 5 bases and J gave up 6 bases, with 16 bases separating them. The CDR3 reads CASSLLGRVDGYTF. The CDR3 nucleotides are TGTGCCAGCAGTCTATTGGGGCGCGTCGATGGCTACACCTTC.

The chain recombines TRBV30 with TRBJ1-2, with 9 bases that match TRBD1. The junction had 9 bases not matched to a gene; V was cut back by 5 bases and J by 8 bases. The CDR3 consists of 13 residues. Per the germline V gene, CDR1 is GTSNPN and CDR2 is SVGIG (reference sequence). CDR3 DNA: TGTGCCTGGGGAAGACGACAGGGGGACGGCTACACCTTC. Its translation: CAWGRRQGDGYTF.

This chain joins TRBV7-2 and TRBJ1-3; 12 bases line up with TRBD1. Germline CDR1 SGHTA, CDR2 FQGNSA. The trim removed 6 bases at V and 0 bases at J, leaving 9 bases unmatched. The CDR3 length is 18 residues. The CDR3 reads CASRSGQGASFSGNTIYF. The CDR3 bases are TGTGCCAGCAGATCGGGACAGGGGGCCTCTTTCTCTGGAAACACCATATATTTT.

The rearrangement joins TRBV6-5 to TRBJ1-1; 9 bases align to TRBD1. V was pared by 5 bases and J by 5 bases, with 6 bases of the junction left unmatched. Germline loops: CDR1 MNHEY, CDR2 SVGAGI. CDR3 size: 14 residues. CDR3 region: CASSQGQGRTEAFF. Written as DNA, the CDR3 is TGTGCCAGCAGTCAGGGACAGGGTCGTACTGAAGCTTTCTTT.

The chain's CDR3 is CASSMTSGWDTQYF. The CDR3 nucleotides read TGTGCCAGCAGCATGACTAGCGGGTGGGATACGCAGTATTTT. The V gene is TRBV5-4, the J gene TRBJ2-3, with 10 positions matching TRBD2. The CDR3 length is 14 residues. The V gene's germline CDR1 is SGHNT and CDR2 YYREEE (reference sequence). The ends lost 4 bases at V and 6 bases at J; junction bases unmatched: 5.

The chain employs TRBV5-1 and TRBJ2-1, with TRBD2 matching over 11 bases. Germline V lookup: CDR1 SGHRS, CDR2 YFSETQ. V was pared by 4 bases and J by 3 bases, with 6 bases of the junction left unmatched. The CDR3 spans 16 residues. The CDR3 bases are TGCGCCAGCAGCACTCTCGGGACTAGCGGCTACAATGAGCAGTTCTTC. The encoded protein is CASSTLGTSGYNEQFF.

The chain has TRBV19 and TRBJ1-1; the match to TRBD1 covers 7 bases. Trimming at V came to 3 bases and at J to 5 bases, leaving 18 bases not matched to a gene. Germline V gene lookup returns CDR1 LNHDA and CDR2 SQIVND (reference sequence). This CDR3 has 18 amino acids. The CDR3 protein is CASSITGQVLIVGTEAFF. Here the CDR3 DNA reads TGTGCCAGTAGTATCACCGGACAGGTCTTAATTGTGGGGACTGAAGCTTTCTTT.

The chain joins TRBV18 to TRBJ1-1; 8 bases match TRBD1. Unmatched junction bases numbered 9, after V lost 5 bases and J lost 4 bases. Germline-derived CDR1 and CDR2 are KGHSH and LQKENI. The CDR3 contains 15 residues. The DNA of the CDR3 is TGTGCCAGCTCATCAGGGACAGGCGGGGTCACTGAAGCTTTCTTT. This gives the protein CASSSGTGGVTEAFF.

CDR3 sequence (DNA): TGTGCCAGCAGCTTTAGTGTGAACACTGAAGCTTTCTTT. As protein: CASSFSVNTEAFF. V is TRBV5-5 and J is TRBJ1-1; D not resolved. The V and J ends lost 2 bases and 0 bases respectively, with 5 bases between them. The CDR3 spans 13 residues. Per germline, CDR1 SGHKS and CDR2 YYEKEE (reference sequence).

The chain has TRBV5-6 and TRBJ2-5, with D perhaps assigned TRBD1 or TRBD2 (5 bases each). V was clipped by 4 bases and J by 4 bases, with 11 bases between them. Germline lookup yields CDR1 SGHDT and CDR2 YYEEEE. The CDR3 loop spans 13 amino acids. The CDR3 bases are TGTGCCAGCAGCCGCCGAGGGGTAGAGACCCAGTACTTC. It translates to CASSRRGVETQYF.

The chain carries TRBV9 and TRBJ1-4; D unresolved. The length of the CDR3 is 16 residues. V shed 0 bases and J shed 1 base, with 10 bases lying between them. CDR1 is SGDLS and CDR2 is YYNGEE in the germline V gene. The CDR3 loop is CASSVGHTRTNEKLFF. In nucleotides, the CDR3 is TGTGCCAGCAGCGTAGGACATACCCGAACTAATGAAAAACTGTTTTTT. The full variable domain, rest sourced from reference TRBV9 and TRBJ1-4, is DSGVTQTPKHLITATGQRVTLRCSPRSGDLSVYWYQQSLDQGLQFLIQYYNGEERAKGNILERFSAQQFPDLHSELNLSSLELGDSALYFCASSVGHTRTNEKLFFGSGTQLSVL.

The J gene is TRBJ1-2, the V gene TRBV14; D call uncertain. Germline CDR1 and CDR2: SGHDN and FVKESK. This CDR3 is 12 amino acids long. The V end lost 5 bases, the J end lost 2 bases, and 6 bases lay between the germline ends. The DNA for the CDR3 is TGTGCCAGCAGCGAAGGGAACTATGGCTACACCTTC. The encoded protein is CASSEGNYGYTF.

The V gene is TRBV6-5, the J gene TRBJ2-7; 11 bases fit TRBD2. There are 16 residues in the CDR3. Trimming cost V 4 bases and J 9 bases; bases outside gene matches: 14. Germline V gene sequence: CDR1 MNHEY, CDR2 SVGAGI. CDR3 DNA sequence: TGTGCCAGCAGTTCCCCGACTAGCGGGGTCCCCTTCGGGCAGTACTTC. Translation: CASSSPTSGVPFGQYF.

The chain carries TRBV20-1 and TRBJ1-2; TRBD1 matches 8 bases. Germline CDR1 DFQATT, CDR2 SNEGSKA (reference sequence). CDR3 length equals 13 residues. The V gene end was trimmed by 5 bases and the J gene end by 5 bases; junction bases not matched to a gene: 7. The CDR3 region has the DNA TGCAGTGCTGGTGGGACAGGAAGTTATGGCTACACCTTC. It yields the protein CSAGGTGSYGYTF.

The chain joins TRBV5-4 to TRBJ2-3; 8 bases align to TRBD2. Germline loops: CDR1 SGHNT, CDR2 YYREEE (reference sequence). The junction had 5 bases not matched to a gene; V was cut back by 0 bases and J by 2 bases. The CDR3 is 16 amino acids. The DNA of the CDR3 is TGTGCCAGCAGCTTGGGCGGGGGGCGGAACACAGATACGCAGTATTTT. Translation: CASSLGGGRNTDTQYF.

In nucleotides, the CDR3 is TGTGCCAGCAGCCCGACAGGGTTTGGCTACACCTTC. Protein product: CASSPTGFGYTF. This chain uses TRBV7-2 with TRBJ1-2; 7 nucleotides match TRBD1. After removal of 5 bases from V and 7 bases from J, the junction contained 4 bases not matched to a gene. There are 12 residues in the CDR3. The germline gives CDR1 SGHTA, CDR2 FQGNSA.

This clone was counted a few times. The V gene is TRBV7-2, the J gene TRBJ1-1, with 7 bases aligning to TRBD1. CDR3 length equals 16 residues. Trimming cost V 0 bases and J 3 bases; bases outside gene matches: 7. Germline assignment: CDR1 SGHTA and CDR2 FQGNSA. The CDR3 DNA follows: TGTGCCAGCAGCTTAGCGCGGAGGGGGCACTACACTGAAGCTTTCTTT. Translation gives CASSLARRGHYTEAFF.

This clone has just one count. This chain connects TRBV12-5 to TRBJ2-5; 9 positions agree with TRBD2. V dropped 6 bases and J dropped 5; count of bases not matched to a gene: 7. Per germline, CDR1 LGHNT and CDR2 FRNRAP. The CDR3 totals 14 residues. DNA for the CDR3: TGTGCTAGTGGGCCCGGGACTAGCATTGAGACCCAGTACTTC. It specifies CASGPGTSIETQYF. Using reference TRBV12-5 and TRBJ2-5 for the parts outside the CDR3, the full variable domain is DARVTQTPRHKVTEMGQEVTMRCQPILGHNTVFWYRQTMMQGLELLAYFRNRAPLDDSGMPKDRFSAEMPDATLATLKIQPSEPRDSAVYFCASGPGTSIETQYFGPGTRLLVL.

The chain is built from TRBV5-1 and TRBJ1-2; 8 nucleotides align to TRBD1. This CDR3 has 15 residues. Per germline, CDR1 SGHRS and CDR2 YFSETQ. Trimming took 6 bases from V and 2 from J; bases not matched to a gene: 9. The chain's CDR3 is CASIGGTGGNYGYTF. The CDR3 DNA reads TGCGCCAGCATTGGCGGGACAGGTGGAAACTATGGCTACACCTTC.

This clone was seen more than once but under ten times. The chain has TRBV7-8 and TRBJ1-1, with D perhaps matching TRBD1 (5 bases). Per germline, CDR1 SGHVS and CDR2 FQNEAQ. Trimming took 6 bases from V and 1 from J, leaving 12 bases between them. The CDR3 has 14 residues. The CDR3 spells CASRTGHANTEAFF. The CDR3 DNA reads TGTGCCAGCAGGACGGGGCACGCGAACACTGAAGCTTTCTTT.

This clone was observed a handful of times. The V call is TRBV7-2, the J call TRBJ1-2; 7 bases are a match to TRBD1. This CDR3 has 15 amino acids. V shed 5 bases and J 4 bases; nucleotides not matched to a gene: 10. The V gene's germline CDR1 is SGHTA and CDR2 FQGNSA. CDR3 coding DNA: TGTGCCAGCAGCAGTACTCCACAGGGGATCTATGGCTACACCTTC. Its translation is CASSSTPQGIYGYTF.

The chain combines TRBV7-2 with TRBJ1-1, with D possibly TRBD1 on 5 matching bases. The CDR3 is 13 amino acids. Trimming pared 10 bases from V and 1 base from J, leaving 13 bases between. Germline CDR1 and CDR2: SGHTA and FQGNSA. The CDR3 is CANQGISNTEAFF. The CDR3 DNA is TGTGCCAATCAGGGAATTTCGAACACTGAAGCTTTCTTT.

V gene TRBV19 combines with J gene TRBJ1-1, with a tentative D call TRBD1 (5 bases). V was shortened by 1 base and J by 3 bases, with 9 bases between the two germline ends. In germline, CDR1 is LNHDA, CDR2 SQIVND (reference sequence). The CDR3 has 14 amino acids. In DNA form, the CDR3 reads TGTGCCAGTAGTATAGGGGGGACGCACACTGAAGCTTTCTTT. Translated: CASSIGGTHTEAFF.

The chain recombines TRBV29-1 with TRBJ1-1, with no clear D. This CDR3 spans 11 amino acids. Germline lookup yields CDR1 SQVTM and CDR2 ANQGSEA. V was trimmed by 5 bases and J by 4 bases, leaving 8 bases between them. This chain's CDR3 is CSVKGTTEAFF. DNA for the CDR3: TGCAGCGTTAAAGGCACCACTGAAGCTTTCTTT.